The 2 T cell receptor beta chains reported below all come from one sample, sequenced in a study of blood T cell repertoires in COVID-19. TCRdb's table, derived via immunoSEQ multiplex PCR, lists solely in-frame clones and lacks some. The sample has about 120,000 clones; roughly 89% are singletons. The sequencing sample was made of peripheral blood. Receptor source: a woman in her forties or fifties with acute or convalescent COVID-19.

CDR3 loop: CASSLFLPPGGQPQHF. The DNA of the CDR3 is TGTGCCAGCAGTTTATTCCTCCCGCCTGGGGGGCAGCCCCAGCATTTT. This chain connects TRBV27 to TRBJ1-5; D might be TRBD1 (5 bases). Germline assignment: CDR1 MNHEY and CDR2 SMNVEV (reference sequence). This CDR3 region has 16 residues. With 1 base removed from V and 7 bases from J, the gap between germline ends came to 17 bases.

The chain is built from TRBV11-3 and TRBJ2-7, with TRBD1 matching 7 bases. Germline CDR1 SGHNT, CDR2 YENEEA. The CDR3 sequence is 15 residues long. After removal of 5 bases from V and 2 bases from J, the junction contained 9 bases not matched to a gene. CDR3 sequence (DNA): TGTGCCAGCAGCCCCGGGGTTCAGGGGGCCTACGAGCAGTACTTC. Protein: CASSPGVQGAYEQYF. The full variable domain, with the rest looked up from reference TRBV11-3 and TRBJ2-7, is EAGVVQSPRYKIIEKKQPVAFWCNPISGHNTLYWYLQNLGQGPELLIRYENEEAVDDSQLPKDRFSAERLKGVDSTLKIQPAELGDSAVYLCASSPGVQGAYEQYFGPGTRLTVT.